The 27 T cell receptor beta chains below were found in one sample sequenced in a study of blood T cell repertoires in COVID-19. Only in-frame clones appear in the TCRdb table, and some are missing; sequencing was by immunoSEQ multiplex PCR. This table holds 200,000 to 250,000 clones, around four fifths found once. The sample comprised peripheral blood. These receptors originate from a woman between 50 and 59 years old with active or convalescent COVID-19.

The chain carries TRBV7-9 and TRBJ1-1; 9 bases agree with TRBD1. Germline trimming cut 4 bases from V and 1 base from J; bases unmatched to any gene: 7. The length of the CDR3 is 16 residues. CDR1 and CDR2 from the germline V gene are SEHNR and FQNEAQ (reference sequence). CDR3 nucleotides: TGTGCCAGCAGCTACCGCCTGACAGGGGGGAACACTGAAGCTTTCTTT. It is translated as CASSYRLTGGNTEAFF.

The V and J genes are TRBV10-3 and TRBJ1-6; the match to TRBD1 covers 7 bases. The V gene's germline CDR1 is ENHRY and CDR2 SYGVKD. CDR3 size: 15 residues. The V gene end was trimmed by 2 bases and the J gene end by 6 bases; junction bases not matched to a gene: 4. The CDR3 DNA is TGTGCCATCAGTGAGCCCGGGACAGCTAATTCACCCCTCCACTTT. It codes for CAISEPGTANSPLHF.

The genes are TRBV5-1 and TRBJ2-2; 8 nucleotides line up with TRBD2. V lost 0 bases and J lost 0; bases outside the gene matches: 1. The CDR3 is 16 amino acids. Germline CDR1 is SGHRS and CDR2 is YFSETQ. The CDR3 sequence is CASSLERGPNTGELFF. The CDR3 DNA sequence: TGCGCCAGCAGCTTGGAGCGGGGGCCGAACACCGGGGAGCTGTTTTTT. Full variable domain (missing parts from reference TRBV5-1 and TRBJ2-2): KAGVTQTPRYLIKTRGQQVTLSCSPISGHRSVSWYQQTPGQGLQFLFEYFSETQRNKGNFPGRFSGRQFSNSRSEMNVSTLELGDSALYLCASSLERGPNTGELFFGEGSRLTVL.

The gene calls are TRBV27 and TRBJ2-3, with TRBD2 identical over 11 bases. This CDR3 contains 17 residues. CDR1 MNHEY and CDR2 SMNVEV come from the germline V gene (reference sequence). The V and J ends lost 4 bases and 2 bases, in that order; junction bases with no gene match: 8. The CDR3 reads CASSSIQLAGVTDTQYF. The CDR3, as DNA: TGTGCCAGCAGTTCAATCCAACTAGCGGGGGTCACAGATACGCAGTATTTT.

This chain joins TRBV5-1 and TRBJ2-2, with 11 positions matching TRBD1. Germline V lookup: CDR1 SGHRS, CDR2 YFSETQ. This CDR3 contains 16 residues. Trimming took 0 bases from V and 6 from J; bases not matched to a gene: 4. CDR3 sequence reads: CASSLEGQGVPGELFF. The DNA for the CDR3 is TGCGCCAGCAGCTTGGAGGGACAGGGGGTGCCCGGGGAGCTGTTTTTT.

The chain joins TRBV5-4 to TRBJ2-2; 7 nucleotides agree with TRBD1. This CDR3 region has 15 residues. Germline V gene sequence: CDR1 SGHNT, CDR2 YYREEE (reference sequence). Trimming took 5 bases from V and 0 from J; bases not matched to a gene: 4. This CDR3 is CASRRQGPNTGELFF. In DNA, the CDR3 is TGTGCCAGCAGGCGACAGGGCCCGAACACCGGGGAGCTGTTTTTT.

The chain employs TRBV6-5 and TRBJ1-1; 11 positions match TRBD1. The germline CDR1 and CDR2 sequences are MNHEY and SVGAGI. With V trimmed by 5 bases and J by 6 bases, 8 bases remained unmatched. CDR3 length equals 15 residues. CDR3 region: CASSLLGQGASEAFF. The DNA of the CDR3 is TGTGCCAGCAGTCTCTTAGGACAGGGGGCTTCTGAAGCTTTCTTT.

V gene TRBV5-6 combines with J gene TRBJ1-2, with 8 bases that match TRBD1. J was trimmed by 4 bases and V by 4 bases; bases with no gene match: 15. Germline lookup yields CDR1 SGHDT and CDR2 YYEEEE. The CDR3 sequence is 17 residues long. Written as DNA, the CDR3 is TGTGCCAGCAGCCGCCCAACTGGGACAGGACCTTCCTATGGCTACACCTTC. Protein sequence: CASSRPTGTGPSYGYTF.

The chain combines TRBV6-5 with TRBJ1-5, with a tentative D call TRBD1 (5 bases). This CDR3 contains 13 residues. Trimming pared 6 bases from V and 7 bases from J, leaving 13 bases between. Per the germline V gene, CDR1 is MNHEY and CDR2 is SVGAGI. The CDR3 DNA reads as TGTGCCAGCAGACGGGGGGTAGAGCAGCCCCAGCATTTT. It encodes CASRRGVEQPQHF.

The rearrangement joins TRBV5-1 to TRBJ1-1, with D unresolved. This CDR3 is built from 15 residues. CDR1 and CDR2 (germline): SGHRS, YFSETQ. V was cut by 4 bases and J by 1 base, with 14 bases left in between. The CDR3 region is CASSPSPGRNTEAFF. CDR3 coding DNA: TGCGCCAGCAGCCCTAGCCCTGGGAGGAACACTGAAGCTTTCTTT.

V is TRBV2 and J is TRBJ1-6, with 9 bases lining up with TRBD1. J lost 10 bases, V lost 6 bases, and 4 bases had no gene match. There are 13 residues in the CDR3. Germline CDR1 and CDR2: SNHLY and FYNNEI. Here the CDR3 DNA reads TGTGCCAGCAGCGGGACAGGGCGATCACCCCTCCACTTT. Its protein product is CASSGTGRSPLHF. Drawing the rest from reference TRBV2 and TRBJ1-6, the complete variable domain is EPEVTQTPSHQVTQMGQEVILRCVPISNHLYFYWYRQILGQKVEFLVSFYNNEISEKSEIFDDQFSVERPDGSNFTLKIRSTKLEDSAMYFCASSGTGRSPLHFGNGTRLTVT.

This clone was picked up one time. The V gene is TRBV28, the J gene TRBJ2-1; 10 bases fit TRBD2. The CDR3 is 15 residues long. V trimming: 4 bases; J trimming: 5 bases; junction bases outside the gene matches: 5. The germline V gene has CDR1 MDHEN and CDR2 SYDVKM. CDR3 sequence (DNA): TGTGCCAGCAGTTATCAGCGGGGGGGAAACAATGAGCAGTTCTTC. Its protein product is CASSYQRGGNNEQFF.

The chain is built from TRBV28 and TRBJ1-1, with 7 bases matching TRBD1. Unmatched junction bases numbered 5, after V lost 6 bases and J lost 10 bases. CDR1 and CDR2 from the germline V gene are MDHEN and SYDVKM. CDR3 size: 11 residues. CDR3 loop: CASSDRVGAFF. In DNA, the CDR3 is TGTGCCAGCAGCGACAGGGTTGGAGCTTTCTTT.

Here the CDR3 DNA reads TGTGCCAGTGGCGGGAGGAGGGACATTCAGTACTTC. This encodes CASGGRRDIQYF. This chain uses TRBV19 with TRBJ2-4; TRBD2 matches 8 bases. CDR1 is LNHDA and CDR2 is SQIVND in the germline V gene (reference sequence). There are 12 residues in the CDR3. V shed 8 bases, J shed 8 bases, and the junction held 5 bases outside the gene matches.

The V gene is TRBV3-1 (or the pseudogene TRBV3-2), the J gene TRBJ1-2; D is undetermined. Germline loops: CDR1 LGHDT, CDR2 YNNKEL (reference sequence). The CDR3 length is 14 residues. V lost 0 bases and J lost 4, with 9 bases in between. This CDR3 reads CASSQDALGYGYTF. The CDR3 region has the DNA TGTGCCAGCAGCCAAGATGCCCTAGGCTATGGCTACACCTTC.

This chain links TRBV28 with TRBJ2-3; TRBD2 agrees at 9 bases. The J segment lost 5 bases and the V segment lost 2 bases, leaving 11 bases of the junction unmatched. From germline, CDR1 is MDHEN and CDR2 SYDVKM. The CDR3 runs 17 residues. The CDR3 sequence: CASSLLGRGGRQDTQYF. Here the CDR3 DNA reads TGTGCCAGCAGTTTACTAGGGCGGGGGGGCCGGCAAGATACGCAGTATTTT.

The chain is built from TRBV13 and TRBJ1-6; TRBD1 is a possible D gene (5 bases). From germline, CDR1 is PRHDT and CDR2 FYEKMQ (reference sequence). V was trimmed by 3 bases and J by 1 base, leaving 16 bases between them. The CDR3 sequence is 18 residues long. The CDR3 here is CASSFSMGRGSYNSPLHF. The CDR3 DNA sequence: TGTGCCAGCAGCTTCAGTATGGGGCGGGGGTCCTATAATTCACCCCTCCACTTT.

The J gene is TRBJ1-6, the V gene TRBV10-1; no clear D gene. Germline V gene sequence: CDR1 WNHNN, CDR2 SYGVQD (reference sequence). Trimming cost V 0 bases and J 6 bases, with 9 bases left between them. The CDR3 runs 15 residues. The CDR3 reads CASSESRRINSPLHF. As DNA, the CDR3 is TGCGCCAGCAGTGAGTCTCGGCGGATTAATTCACCCCTCCACTTT.

In this sample, this clone turned up once. The chain joins TRBV4-2 to TRBJ2-3, with 11 bases identical to TRBD2. V dropped 0 bases and J dropped 4; count of bases not matched to a gene: 3. Germline V gene lookup returns CDR1 LGHNA and CDR2 YNFKEQ. This CDR3 has 16 residues. CDR3: CASSQEGTSGSDTQYF. The CDR3 DNA follows: TGTGCCAGCAGCCAAGAAGGGACTAGCGGATCAGATACGCAGTATTTT.

The chain carries TRBV30 and TRBJ1-6; 7 positions match TRBD1. CDR1 GTSNPN and CDR2 SVGIG come from the germline V gene (reference sequence). The CDR3 extends over 14 amino acids. The J segment lost 4 bases and the V segment lost 5 bases, leaving 5 bases of the junction unmatched. This chain's CDR3 is CAWSRDRYNSPLHF. In DNA, the CDR3 is TGTGCCTGGTCCCGGGACAGATATAATTCACCCCTCCACTTT.

There are a few counts of this clone. As DNA, the CDR3 is TGTGCCAGCAGCGAGGACAAGAGAGGCAATCAGCCCCAGCATTTT. Translated: CASSEDKRGNQPQHF. The chain employs TRBV28 and TRBJ1-5; perhaps TRBD1 as D (5 bases). The CDR3 runs to 15 residues. Germline V gene sequence: CDR1 MDHEN, CDR2 SYDVKM. V lost 6 bases to trimming and J lost 2 bases, with 14 bases between them.

This clone is a singleton in its sample. CDR3 nucleotides: TGTGCCAGCGGCCCAAACACTGAAGCTTTCTTT. This sequence encodes CASGPNTEAFF. The chain links TRBV6-6 to TRBJ1-1; D ambiguous. V lost 8 bases to trimming and J lost 2 bases, with 6 bases between them. The CDR3 spans 11 residues. The germline V gene encodes CDR1 MNHNY and CDR2 SVGAGI (reference sequence).

The rearrangement uses TRBV5-5 and TRBJ2-2, with a tentative D call TRBD2 (5 bases). The CDR3 contains 16 residues. CDR1 SGHKS and CDR2 YYEKEE come from the germline V gene (reference sequence). The ends were cut back, 3 bases at V and 4 bases at J, with 16 bases in the middle. In nucleotides, the CDR3 is TGTGCCAGCAGCTCTCCTGACCTGGGAGTCACCGGGGAGCTGTTTTTT. This sequence encodes CASSSPDLGVTGELFF.

This rearrangement joins TRBV15 to TRBJ1-5; the D is unclear. The CDR3 loop spans 16 amino acids. CDR1 is LNHNV, CDR2 YYDKDF, per germline (reference sequence). V lost 1 base to trimming and J lost 8 bases, with 18 bases between them. The CDR3 DNA sequence: TGTGCCACCAGCAGAGGAGGGATCGCTTTTATGGAGCCCCAGCATTTT. This encodes CATSRGGIAFMEPQHF.

The chain recombines TRBV5-4 with TRBJ1-2, with D perhaps TRBD1 (5 bases). Trimming took off 3 bases at V and 5 bases at J, with 17 bases between the two ends. Germline V CDR1 and CDR2: SGHNT, YYREEE (reference sequence). The CDR3 is 15 amino acids. CDR3 protein: CASSSPRGGSYGYTF. For the CDR3, the DNA is TGTGCCAGCAGCTCCCCTCGGGGGGGAAGTTATGGCTACACCTTC.

The rearrangement joins TRBV15 to TRBJ1-4; a weak D match, TRBD1 (6 bases). There are 15 residues in the CDR3. Germline V gives CDR1 LNHNV, CDR2 YYDKDF (reference sequence). Trimming left V 0 bases short and J 8 bases short, with 13 bases between. CDR3 sequence reads: CATSREGDIIEKLFF. CDR3 DNA sequence: TGTGCCACCAGCAGAGAGGGGGACATAATCGAAAAACTGTTTTTT.

The V call is TRBV10-3, the J call TRBJ2-7; 7 nucleotides agree with TRBD1. Per the germline V gene, CDR1 is ENHRY and CDR2 is SYGVKD. Trimming at V came to 7 bases and at J to 7 bases, leaving 10 bases not matched to a gene. The CDR3 consists of 13 residues. The CDR3 DNA sequence: TGTGCCATCACGACAGGGAGATCGGGAGAGCAGTACTTC. Protein product: CAITTGRSGEQYF.